These 6 T cell receptor beta chains share one sample of origin, sequenced in a study of blood T cell repertoires in COVID-19. TCRdb's copy holds only in-frame clones and misses some; the assay was immunoSEQ multiplex PCR. The profile covers roughly 140,000 clones, with 84% appearing a single time and more than 4.5% taken by the ten largest. The specimen was PBMCs or T cells enriched from blood (not recorded which). Receptors originate from a woman aged 45 to 65 who had been exposed to COVID-19.

The V and J genes are TRBV13 and TRBJ2-5; possibly TRBD2 for D (6 bases). The CDR3 spans 14 residues. The germline V and J ends were trimmed by 4 bases and 3 bases, with 12 bases remaining between them. Germline values: CDR1 PRHDT, CDR2 FYEKMQ (reference sequence). CDR3 residues: CASSSTGDKETQYF. The DNA for the CDR3 is TGTGCCAGCAGCTCGACGGGAGATAAAGAGACCCAGTACTTC.

The chain links TRBV3-1 (or the pseudogene TRBV3-2) to TRBJ1-1, with D tentatively TRBD1 (6 bases). The CDR3 runs to 14 residues. V was pared by 3 bases and J by 0 bases, with 8 bases between. The germline V gene encodes CDR1 LGHDT and CDR2 YNNKEL (reference sequence). This chain's CDR3 is CASSQWGLNTEAFF. The CDR3 coding sequence is TGTGCCAGCAGCCAGTGGGGGCTGAACACTGAAGCTTTCTTT.

The V and J genes are TRBV28 and TRBJ1-1; no definite D call. The CDR3 has 17 amino acids. V was clipped by 6 bases and J by 0 bases, with 20 bases between them. CDR1 is MDHEN and CDR2 is SYDVKM in the germline V gene. CDR3: CASSPGGSSILNTEAFF. CDR3 bases: TGTGCCAGCAGCCCTGGAGGCAGCTCTATTCTGAACACTGAAGCTTTCTTT.

This clone was found once. The gene calls are TRBV13 and TRBJ2-1; TRBD2 agrees at 11 bases. This CDR3 has 16 residues. CDR1 is PRHDT, CDR2 FYEKMQ, per germline (reference sequence). V trimming: 5 bases; J trimming: 2 bases; junction bases outside the gene matches: 5. The CDR3 nucleotides read TGTGCCAGCAGCCAACTAGCGGGAGTCGCCTACAATGAGCAGTTCTTC. This translates into CASSQLAGVAYNEQFF.

The chain links TRBV12-3 or TRBV12-4 to TRBJ1-5; the D is unclear. The V end lost 6 bases, the J end lost 10 bases, and 13 bases lay between the germline ends. This CDR3 has 12 residues. CDR3 bases: TGTGCCAGCAGCCGTCCACGGGGACCCCAGCATTTT. Protein sequence: CASSRPRGPQHF.

The V call is TRBV7-9, the J call TRBJ2-2, with D unresolved. The CDR3 totals 14 residues. Looked up from germline, CDR1 is SEHNR and CDR2 is FQNEAQ (reference sequence). Between the trimmed V and J ends, which lost 5 bases and 4 bases, there was a span of 11 bases. The CDR3 DNA follows: TGTGCCAGCAGCCTGCTTGGTAGCACCGGGGAGCTGTTTTTT. Protein product: CASSLLGSTGELFF.